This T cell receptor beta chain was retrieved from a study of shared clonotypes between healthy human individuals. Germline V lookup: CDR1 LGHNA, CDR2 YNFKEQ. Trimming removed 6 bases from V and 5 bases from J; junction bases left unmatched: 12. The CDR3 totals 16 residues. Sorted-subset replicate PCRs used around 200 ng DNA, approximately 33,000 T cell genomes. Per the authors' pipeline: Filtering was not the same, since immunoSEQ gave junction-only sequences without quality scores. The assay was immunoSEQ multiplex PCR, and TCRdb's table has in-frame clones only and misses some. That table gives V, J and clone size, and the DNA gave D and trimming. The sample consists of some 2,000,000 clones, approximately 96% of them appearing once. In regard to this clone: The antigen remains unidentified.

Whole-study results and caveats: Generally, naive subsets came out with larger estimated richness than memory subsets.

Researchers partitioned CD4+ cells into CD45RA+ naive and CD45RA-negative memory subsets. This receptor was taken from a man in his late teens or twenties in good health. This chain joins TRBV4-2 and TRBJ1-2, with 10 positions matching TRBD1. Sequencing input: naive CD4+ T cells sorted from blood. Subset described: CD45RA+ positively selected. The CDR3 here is CASRPSGQGPQYGYTF. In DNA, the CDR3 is TGTGCCAGCAGACCGTCGGGACAGGGGCCTCAGTATGGCTACACCTTC.